This TCR beta chain was captured by sequencing in a study of T-cell reconstitution after alpha-beta-depleted transplantation in children. Findings and limits, study-wide: Once a year had passed after transplant, T-cell counts and diversity came mostly from newly produced T cells. It was reported that alpha-beta T cells came from several hundred expanded graft clones (about two months after transplant). Recipient T cells and thymic progenitors that survived were the source of the high TCRbeta diversity seen at day 60 in some patients.

Researchers prepared the TCRbeta library using unique molecular identifiers, the study reports. TCRdb analysed the PCR reads with MiXCR anew, one entry per CDR3 protein. The sample contains about 78,000 distinct CDR3 sequences, 12% to 15% of which appear only once. With 5 bases removed from V and 1 base from J, the gap between germline ends came to 15 bases. This CDR3 contains 16 residues. Germline V CDR1 and CDR2: MNHNS, SASEGT. This clonotype turned up a few times. The antigen is not known. This sample comprised PBMCs, mostly from graft donor cells, obtained 180 days after TCRalphabeta/CD19-depleted stem cell transplant. The source of this sequence is a male patient aged 2-15 years who had a stem cell transplant for acute lymphoblastic leukemia, so the T cells may come from the graft donor. The chain combines TRBV6-1 with TRBJ1-5, with a possible D match to TRBD1 (6 bases). The CDR3 DNA reads as TGTGCCAGCAGTCCATCAGGGGTGAGAAGCAATCAGCCCCAGCATTTT. Its translation: CASSPSGVRSNQPQHF.